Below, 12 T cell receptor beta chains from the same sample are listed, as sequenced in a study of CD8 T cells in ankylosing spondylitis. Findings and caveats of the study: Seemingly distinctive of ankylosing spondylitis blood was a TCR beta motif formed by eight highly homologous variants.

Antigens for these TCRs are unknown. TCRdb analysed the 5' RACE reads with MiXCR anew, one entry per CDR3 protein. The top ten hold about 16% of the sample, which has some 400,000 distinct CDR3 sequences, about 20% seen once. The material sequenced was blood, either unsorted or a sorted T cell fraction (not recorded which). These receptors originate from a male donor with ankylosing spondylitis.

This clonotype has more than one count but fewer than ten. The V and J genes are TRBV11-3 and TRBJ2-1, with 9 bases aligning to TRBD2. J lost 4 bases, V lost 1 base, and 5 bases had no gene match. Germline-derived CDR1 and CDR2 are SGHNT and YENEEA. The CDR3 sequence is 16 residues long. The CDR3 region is CASSLGGRASYNEQFF. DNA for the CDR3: TGTGCCAGCAGCTTAGGCGGGAGGGCCTCTTACAATGAGCAGTTCTTC.

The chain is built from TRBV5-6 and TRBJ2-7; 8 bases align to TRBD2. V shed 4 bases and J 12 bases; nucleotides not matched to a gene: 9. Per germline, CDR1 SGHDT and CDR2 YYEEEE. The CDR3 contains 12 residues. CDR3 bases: TGTGCCAGCAGCCGGGAGGGGAGGCTTTGGTACTTC. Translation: CASSREGRLWYF.

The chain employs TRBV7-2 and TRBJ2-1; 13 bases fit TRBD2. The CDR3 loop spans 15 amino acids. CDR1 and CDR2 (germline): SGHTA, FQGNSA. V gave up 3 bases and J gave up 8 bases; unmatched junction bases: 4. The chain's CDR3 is CASSFGTSGTHEQFF. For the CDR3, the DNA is TGTGCCAGCAGCTTCGGGACTAGCGGGACGCATGAGCAGTTCTTC.

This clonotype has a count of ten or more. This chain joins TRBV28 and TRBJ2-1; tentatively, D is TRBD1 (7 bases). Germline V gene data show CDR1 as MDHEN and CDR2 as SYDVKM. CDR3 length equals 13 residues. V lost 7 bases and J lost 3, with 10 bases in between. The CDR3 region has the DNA TGTGCCAGCATTCAGGGGGGCTACAATGAGCAGTTCTTC. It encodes CASIQGGYNEQFF.

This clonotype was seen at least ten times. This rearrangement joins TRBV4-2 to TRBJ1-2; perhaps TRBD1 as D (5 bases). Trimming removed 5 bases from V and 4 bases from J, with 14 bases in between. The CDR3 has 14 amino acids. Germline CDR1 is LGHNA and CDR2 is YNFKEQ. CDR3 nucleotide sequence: TGTGCCAGCAGCAGACCGACAGACCTCTATGGCTACACCTTC. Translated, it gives CASSRPTDLYGYTF.

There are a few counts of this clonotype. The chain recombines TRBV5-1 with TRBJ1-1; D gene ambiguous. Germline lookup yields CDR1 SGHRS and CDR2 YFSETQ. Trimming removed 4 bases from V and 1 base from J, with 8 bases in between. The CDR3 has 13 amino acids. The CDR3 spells CASSTDTNTEAFF. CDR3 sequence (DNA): TGCGCCAGCAGCACCGACACGAACACTGAAGCTTTCTTT.

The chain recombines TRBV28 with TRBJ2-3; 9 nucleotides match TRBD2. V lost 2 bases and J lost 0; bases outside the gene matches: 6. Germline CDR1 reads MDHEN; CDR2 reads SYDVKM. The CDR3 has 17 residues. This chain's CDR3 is CASSLRLLAGSTDTQYF. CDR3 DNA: TGTGCCAGCAGTTTAAGGTTACTAGCGGGCAGCACAGATACGCAGTATTTT.

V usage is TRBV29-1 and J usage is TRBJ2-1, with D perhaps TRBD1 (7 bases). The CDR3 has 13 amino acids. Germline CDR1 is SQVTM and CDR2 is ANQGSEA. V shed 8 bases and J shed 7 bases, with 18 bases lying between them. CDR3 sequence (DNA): TGCAGCCTTGGAGGGGGCGCGAGGAATGAGCAGTTCTTC. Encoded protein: CSLGGGARNEQFF.

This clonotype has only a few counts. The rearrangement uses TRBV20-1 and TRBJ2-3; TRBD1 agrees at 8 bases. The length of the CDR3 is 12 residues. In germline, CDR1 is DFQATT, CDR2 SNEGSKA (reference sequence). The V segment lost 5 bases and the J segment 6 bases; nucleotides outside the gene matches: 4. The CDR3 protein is CSAYRGSDTQYF. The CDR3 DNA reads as TGCAGTGCTTACAGGGGGTCGGATACGCAGTATTTT.

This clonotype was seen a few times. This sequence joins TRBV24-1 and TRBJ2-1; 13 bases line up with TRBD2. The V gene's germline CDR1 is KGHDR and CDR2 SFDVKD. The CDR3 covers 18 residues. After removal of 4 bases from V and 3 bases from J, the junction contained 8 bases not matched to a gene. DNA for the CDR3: TGTGCCACCAGTGACCCCGGGACTAGCGGGAAGAGCTACAATGAGCAGTTCTTC. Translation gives CATSDPGTSGKSYNEQFF.

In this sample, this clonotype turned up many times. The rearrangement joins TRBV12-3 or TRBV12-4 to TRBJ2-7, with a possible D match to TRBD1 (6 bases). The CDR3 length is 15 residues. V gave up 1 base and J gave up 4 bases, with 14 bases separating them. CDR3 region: CASSLEIGRGYEQYF. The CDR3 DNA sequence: TGTGCCAGCAGTTTAGAAATCGGCAGGGGTTACGAGCAGTACTTC.

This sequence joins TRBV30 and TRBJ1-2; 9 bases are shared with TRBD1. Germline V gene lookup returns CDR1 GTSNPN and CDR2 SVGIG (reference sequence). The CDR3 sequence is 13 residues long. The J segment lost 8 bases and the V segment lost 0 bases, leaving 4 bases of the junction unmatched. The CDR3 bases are TGTGCCTGGAGTGTACGGGACAGGGACGGCTACACCTTC. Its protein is CAWSVRDRDGYTF. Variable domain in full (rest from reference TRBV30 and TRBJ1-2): SQTIHQWPATLVQPVGSPLSLECTVEGTSNPNLYWYRQAAGRGLQLLFYSVGIGQISSEVPQNLSASRPQDRQFILSSKKLLLSDSGFYLCAWSVRDRDGYTFGSGTRLTVV.